The sequence of this T cell receptor beta chain was determined in a study of blood T cell repertoires in COVID-19. About the research overall: Samples representing acute and convalescent COVID-19 were sourced from the United States, Italy and Spain. PBMCs, B-cell-depleted T cells, or T cells were the source of the cDNA or gDNA that made up the material.

Generated by immunoSEQ multiplex PCR, the TCRdb table keeps only in-frame clones and is missing some. The data hold over 350,000 clones, with approximately 90% observed a single time. Germline values: CDR1 MDHEN, CDR2 SYDVKM. This CDR3 is 15 amino acids long. V was pared by 4 bases and J by 4 bases, with 16 bases between. The source of this sequence is a woman in her 30s with acute or convalescent COVID-19. The chain employs TRBV28 and TRBJ1-2; D is perhaps TRBD1 (5 bases). The specimen was peripheral blood. The CDR3 region is CASSSPPTDIYGYTF. The DNA of the CDR3 is TGTGCCAGCAGTTCCCCCCCGACAGACATCTATGGCTACACCTTC.